This T cell receptor beta chain was documented in a study of blood T cell repertoires in COVID-19. All recovered Cohort 3 donors got two negative PCRs, got clearance, or saw symptom resolution. Source study methods: By means of reference gene primer amplification, nucleated cell counts were estimated. Profiling relied on immunoSEQ multiplex PCR, and the TCRdb table lists in-frame clones only, not all of them. The DNA gave D and trimming, while V, J and clone size come from that table. The sample yields fewer than 350,000 clones, around 85% seen once. V dropped 3 bases and J dropped 5 bases, with 8 bases sitting between them. The CDR3 has 13 amino acids. Per germline, CDR1 MNHEY and CDR2 SVGAGI.

The receptor was isolated from a woman between 50 and 59 years old who had recovered from COVID-19. The chain employs TRBV6-5 and TRBJ2-1; no firm D call. Material: PBMCs or T cells enriched from blood (not recorded which). The CDR3 DNA reads TGTGCCAGCAGTTATTTCGTCGACAATGAGCAGTTCTTC. Translation: CASSYFVDNEQFF.